This T cell receptor (beta chain) was captured in a study of tumor-infiltrating lymphocytes in primary liver carcinoma. Study-wide results and limits: It was observed that only about 7.5-25% of the top clones appeared in every one of the five tumor regions. Relative to tumor region pairs, the tumor-adjacent and tumor-blood pairs showed overlap that was lower.

This clonotype was recorded a few times. What it binds is not known. At one of its ends the junction is not consistent with the germline gene, which may arise from a read error. A constant-region primer served to make TCR beta cDNA from roughly 460 ng total RNA. Each TCR beta library was derived from three nested multiplex PCR rounds that employed slightly modified ARM-PCR. TRBV1-TRBV30 forward primers paired with a C-beta reverse primer were used in the first two PCR rounds, which ran roughly 9 cycles each. TCRdb reanalysed the multiplex PCR reads using MiXCR and keeps one entry per CDR3 protein. The sample shows about 97,000 distinct CDR3 sequences, around 73% of them seen only once. From unsorted bulk tissue weighing 20-30 mg, DNA and RNA were co-extracted. Every tumor sample held more than 80% viable tumor cells. This CDR3 region has 13 residues. The germline CDR1 and CDR2 sequences are SEHNR and FQNEAQ (reference sequence).

The sequenced sample was liver tumor tissue from sampling region 2. Specified subset: tumor region T2, inferior pole. The TCR sequence derives from a woman aged 55-69 years with primary liver carcinoma and hepatitis B virus infection. The chain couples TRBV7-9 to TRBJ1-1; D perhaps matches TRBD1 (6 bases). CDR3 in DNA: TGTGCCAGCAGCCCGATTTCAGGGGCCAAAGCTTCCTTT. It encodes CASSPISGAKASF.